These T cell receptor beta chains were read from a single sample in a study of blood T cells in healthy people across ages. TCRdb redid the calling of the 5' RACE reads with MiXCR, one entry per CDR3 protein. The data contain roughly 1,300,000 distinct CDR3 sequences, approximately 59% of them singletons. The sequencing input was blood. These receptors were collected from a man aged 18-30 years in good health. Both conserved end residues are part of each CDR3. The D gene is left open where the match is weak. Size tells how often a clone was seen (once, few, many) or the class of an expanded clone, and some rows leave it out.

d_call: -; cdr3_length: 14; clone_size: -; v_call: TRBV6-5; j_call: TRBJ1-5; cdr3_aa: CASRAGVGNQPQHF
d_call: TRBD1; cdr3_length: 16; clone_size: -; v_call: TRBV7-8; j_call: TRBJ1-5; cdr3_aa: CASSPTRDRGDQPQHF
d_call: -; cdr3_length: 13; clone_size: -; v_call: TRBV20-1; j_call: TRBJ2-3; cdr3_aa: CSAREQFTDTQYF
d_call: TRBD1; cdr3_length: 15; clone_size: -; v_call: TRBV12-3/TRBV12-4; j_call: TRBJ2-2; cdr3_aa: CASRGGQENTGELFF
d_call: TRBD1; cdr3_length: 14; clone_size: -; v_call: TRBV4-1; j_call: TRBJ1-2; cdr3_aa: CASSQIGQGNGYTF
d_call: -; cdr3_length: 14; clone_size: once; v_call: TRBV5-1; j_call: TRBJ2-3; cdr3_aa: CASSKGLPMDTQYF
d_call: -; cdr3_length: 14; clone_size: many; v_call: TRBV5-1; j_call: TRBJ1-6; cdr3_aa: CASSSGQSNSPLHF
d_call: -; cdr3_length: 14; clone_size: -; v_call: TRBV5-1; j_call: TRBJ1-3; cdr3_aa: CASSLDGSGNTIYF
d_call: -; cdr3_length: 15; clone_size: few; v_call: TRBV27; j_call: TRBJ2-5; cdr3_aa: CASSLTIGFQETQYF
d_call: TRBD2; cdr3_length: 16; clone_size: -; v_call: TRBV20-1; j_call: TRBJ2-7; cdr3_aa: CSASGLAGVFTGEQYF
d_call: TRBD1; cdr3_length: 15; clone_size: -; v_call: TRBV3-1; j_call: TRBJ2-3; cdr3_aa: CASSLQGWSTDTQYF
d_call: TRBD2; cdr3_length: 17; clone_size: -; v_call: TRBV5-1; j_call: TRBJ2-7; cdr3_aa: CASSSGGLAGTSYEQYF
d_call: TRBD1; cdr3_length: 16; clone_size: few; v_call: TRBV20-1; j_call: TRBJ2-7; cdr3_aa: CSARDWSTGDLNEQYF
d_call: TRBD2; cdr3_length: 15; clone_size: -; v_call: TRBV20-1; j_call: TRBJ2-3; cdr3_aa: CSAHRLAANWDTQYF
d_call: TRBD1; cdr3_length: 18; clone_size: -; v_call: TRBV4-1; j_call: TRBJ1-2; cdr3_aa: CASSPAPGTGGADYGYTF
d_call: TRBD1; cdr3_length: 14; clone_size: -; v_call: TRBV29-1; j_call: TRBJ1-1; cdr3_aa: CSAVGTGGGTEAFF
d_call: TRBD1; cdr3_length: 14; clone_size: -; v_call: TRBV2; j_call: TRBJ1-1; cdr3_aa: CASRVQGVATEAFF
d_call: -; cdr3_length: 13; clone_size: -; v_call: TRBV20-1; j_call: TRBJ2-7; cdr3_aa: CSATPGDRYEQYF
d_call: -; cdr3_length: 15; clone_size: few; v_call: TRBV7-2; j_call: TRBJ2-5; cdr3_aa: CASSLVRRGGETQYF
d_call: -; cdr3_length: 16; clone_size: once; v_call: TRBV14; j_call: TRBJ2-1; cdr3_aa: CASSPLGGTRYNEQFF
d_call: -; cdr3_length: 15; clone_size: -; v_call: TRBV20-1; j_call: TRBJ2-1; cdr3_aa: CSASDSGRSYNEQFF
d_call: TRBD2; cdr3_length: 18; clone_size: -; v_call: TRBV5-5; j_call: TRBJ2-7; cdr3_aa: CASSSGEPGLIDSYEQYF
d_call: -; cdr3_length: 14; clone_size: -; v_call: TRBV4-1; j_call: TRBJ2-1; cdr3_aa: CASSLGSSNNEQFF
d_call: -; cdr3_length: 15; clone_size: -; v_call: TRBV27; j_call: -; cdr3_aa: CASSSPQMGYNEQYF
d_call: -; cdr3_length: 10; clone_size: -; v_call: TRBV2; j_call: TRBJ1-6; cdr3_aa: CASKGSPLHF
d_call: -; cdr3_length: 16; clone_size: few; v_call: TRBV6-5; j_call: TRBJ2-5; cdr3_aa: CASSYSMSVRVQTQYF
d_call: -; cdr3_length: 12; clone_size: -; v_call: TRBV2; j_call: TRBJ1-2; cdr3_aa: CASSAETVGYTF
d_call: -; cdr3_length: 14; clone_size: -; v_call: TRBV4-3; j_call: TRBJ2-3; cdr3_aa: CASSQGGGIDTQYF
d_call: -; cdr3_length: 12; clone_size: -; v_call: TRBV7-2; j_call: TRBJ1-2; cdr3_aa: CASSSESGGYTF
d_call: TRBD1; cdr3_length: 14; clone_size: -; v_call: TRBV10-3; j_call: TRBJ2-7; cdr3_aa: CAIRNRGNDGEQYF
d_call: -; cdr3_length: 14; clone_size: -; v_call: TRBV4-1; j_call: TRBJ2-1; cdr3_aa: CASSQERPNNEQFF
d_call: TRBD1; cdr3_length: 15; clone_size: -; v_call: TRBV20-1; j_call: TRBJ1-4; cdr3_aa: CSARTDRARHEKLFF
d_call: TRBD1; cdr3_length: 16; clone_size: once; v_call: TRBV13; j_call: TRBJ2-7; cdr3_aa: CASSLLGTDRGPPKYF
d_call: -; cdr3_length: 12; clone_size: few; v_call: TRBV27; j_call: TRBJ2-2; cdr3_aa: CASSLILGELFF
d_call: -; cdr3_length: 16; clone_size: -; v_call: TRBV6-5; j_call: TRBJ1-2; cdr3_aa: CASSYRRQKGYYGYTF
d_call: -; cdr3_length: 14; clone_size: -; v_call: TRBV14; j_call: TRBJ2-1; cdr3_aa: CASSQLVLYNEQFF
d_call: -; cdr3_length: 16; clone_size: -; v_call: TRBV4-3; j_call: TRBJ2-5; cdr3_aa: CASSQEAGTGGETQYF
d_call: TRBD2; cdr3_length: 18; clone_size: -; v_call: TRBV6-5; j_call: TRBJ2-1; cdr3_aa: CASSYSNALAGRGNEQFF
d_call: -; cdr3_length: 13; clone_size: -; v_call: TRBV3-1; j_call: TRBJ1-2; cdr3_aa: CASSQDLHYGYTF
d_call: -; cdr3_length: 17; clone_size: -; v_call: TRBV6-2/TRBV6-3; j_call: TRBJ2-2; cdr3_aa: CASSYFGNPANTGELFF
d_call: -; cdr3_length: 18; clone_size: few; v_call: TRBV4-1; j_call: TRBJ1-4; cdr3_aa: CASSQVLRLRSTNEKLFF
d_call: -; cdr3_length: 19; clone_size: -; v_call: TRBV4-1; j_call: TRBJ2-7; cdr3_aa: CASSQDVLLPGLPAHEQYF
d_call: -; cdr3_length: 15; clone_size: few; v_call: TRBV28; j_call: TRBJ2-5; cdr3_aa: CASSLLRPIQETQYF
d_call: TRBD1; cdr3_length: 13; clone_size: -; v_call: TRBV20-1; j_call: TRBJ2-7; cdr3_aa: CSALGTGSYEQYF
d_call: TRBD2; cdr3_length: 14; clone_size: -; v_call: TRBV10-2; j_call: TRBJ2-1; cdr3_aa: CASSGLAVGHEQFF
d_call: -; cdr3_length: 13; clone_size: -; v_call: TRBV5-5; j_call: TRBJ1-2; cdr3_aa: CASSLGVQDGYTF
d_call: TRBD2; cdr3_length: 19; clone_size: -; v_call: TRBV7-8; j_call: -; cdr3_aa: CASSQTLLGLAGPMSEQFF
d_call: -; cdr3_length: 14; clone_size: -; v_call: TRBV20-1; j_call: TRBJ2-1; cdr3_aa: CSAKDSFSYNEQFF
d_call: -; cdr3_length: 16; clone_size: -; v_call: TRBV20-1; j_call: TRBJ2-4; cdr3_aa: CSASSPGQLGKNIQYF
d_call: -; cdr3_length: 15; clone_size: -; v_call: TRBV20-1; j_call: TRBJ2-7; cdr3_aa: CSARDGSRVEYEQYF
d_call: TRBD1; cdr3_length: 15; clone_size: few; v_call: TRBV10-3; j_call: TRBJ2-7; cdr3_aa: CAISEGDRATYEQYF
d_call: -; cdr3_length: 15; clone_size: few; v_call: TRBV6-5; j_call: TRBJ2-3; cdr3_aa: CASSYRASFTDTQYF
d_call: -; cdr3_length: 13; clone_size: -; v_call: TRBV12-3/TRBV12-4; j_call: TRBJ1-1; cdr3_aa: CASSLDGPGEAFF